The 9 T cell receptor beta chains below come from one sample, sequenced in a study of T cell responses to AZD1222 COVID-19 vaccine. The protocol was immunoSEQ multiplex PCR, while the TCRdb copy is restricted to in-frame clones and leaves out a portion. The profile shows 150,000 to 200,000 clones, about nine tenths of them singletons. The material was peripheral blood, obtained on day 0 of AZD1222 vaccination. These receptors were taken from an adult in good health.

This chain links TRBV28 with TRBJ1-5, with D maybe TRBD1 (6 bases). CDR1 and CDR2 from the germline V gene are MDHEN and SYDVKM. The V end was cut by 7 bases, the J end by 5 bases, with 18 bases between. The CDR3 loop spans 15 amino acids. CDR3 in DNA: TGTGCCAGCATCCCCTATGGGGGGGCGGATCAGCCCCAGCATTTT. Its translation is CASIPYGGADQPQHF. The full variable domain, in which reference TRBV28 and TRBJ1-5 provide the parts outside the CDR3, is DVKVTQSSRYLVKRTGEKVFLECVQDMDHENMFWYRQDPGLGLRLIYFSYDVKMKEKGDIPEGYSVSREKKERFSLILESASTNQTSMYLCASIPYGGADQPQHFGDGTRLSIL.

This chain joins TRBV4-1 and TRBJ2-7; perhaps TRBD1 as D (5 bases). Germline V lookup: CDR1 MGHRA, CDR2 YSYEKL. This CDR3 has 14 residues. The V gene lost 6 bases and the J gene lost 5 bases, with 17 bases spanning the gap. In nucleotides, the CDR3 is TGCGCCAGCAGTAGGGGTCAAGGGGCAGACGAGCAGTACTTC. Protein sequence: CASSRGQGADEQYF.

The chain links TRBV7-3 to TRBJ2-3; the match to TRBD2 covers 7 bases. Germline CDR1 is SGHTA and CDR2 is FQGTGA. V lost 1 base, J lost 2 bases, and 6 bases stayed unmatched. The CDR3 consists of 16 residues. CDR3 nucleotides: TGTGCCAGCAGCTTAATGCTAGCGGAGGTCACAGATACGCAGTATTTT. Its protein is CASSLMLAEVTDTQYF. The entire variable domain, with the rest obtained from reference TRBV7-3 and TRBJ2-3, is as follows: GAGVSQTPSNKVTEKGKYVELRCDPISGHTALYWYRQSLGQGPEFLIYFQGTGAADDSGLPNDRFFAVRPEGSVSTLKIQRTERGDSAVYLCASSLMLAEVTDTQYFGPGTRLTVL.

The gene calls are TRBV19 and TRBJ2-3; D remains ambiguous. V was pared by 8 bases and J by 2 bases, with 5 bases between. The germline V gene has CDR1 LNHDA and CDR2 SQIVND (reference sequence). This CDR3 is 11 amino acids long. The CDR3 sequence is CASSFTDTQYF. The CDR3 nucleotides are TGTGCCAGTTCCTTCACAGATACGCAGTATTTT. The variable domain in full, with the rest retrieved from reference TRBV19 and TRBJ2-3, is DGGITQSPKYLFRKEGQNVTLSCEQNLNHDAMYWYRQDPGQGLRLIYYSQIVNDFQKGDIAEGYSVSREKKESFPLTVTSAQKNPTAFYLCASSFTDTQYFGPGTRLTVL.

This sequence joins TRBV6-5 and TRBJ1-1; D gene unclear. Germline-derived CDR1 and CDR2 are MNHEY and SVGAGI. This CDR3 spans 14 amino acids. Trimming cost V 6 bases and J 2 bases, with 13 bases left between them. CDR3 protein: CASSRNWVNTEAFF. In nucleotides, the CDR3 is TGTGCCAGCAGCCGGAATTGGGTAAACACTGAAGCTTTCTTT.

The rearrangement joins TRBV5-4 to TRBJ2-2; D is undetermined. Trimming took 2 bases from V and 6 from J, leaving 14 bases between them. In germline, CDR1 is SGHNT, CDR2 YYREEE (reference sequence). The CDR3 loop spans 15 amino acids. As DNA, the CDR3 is TGTGCCAGCAGCTTAATGGGGTGGGCGGCCGGGGAGCTGTTTTTT. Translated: CASSLMGWAAGELFF.

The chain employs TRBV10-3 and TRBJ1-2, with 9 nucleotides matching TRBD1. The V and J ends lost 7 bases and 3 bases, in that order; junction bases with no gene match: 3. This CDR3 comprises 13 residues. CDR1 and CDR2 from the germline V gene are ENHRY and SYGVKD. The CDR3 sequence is CAITTGGDYGYTF. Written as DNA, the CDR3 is TGTGCCATCACCACAGGGGGCGACTATGGCTACACCTTC.

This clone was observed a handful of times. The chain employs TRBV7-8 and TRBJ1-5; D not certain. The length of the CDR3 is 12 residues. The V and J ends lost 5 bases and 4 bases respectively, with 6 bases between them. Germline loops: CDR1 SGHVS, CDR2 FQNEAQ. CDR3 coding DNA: TGTGCCAGCAGCCATTTGAATCAGCCCCAGCATTTT. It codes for CASSHLNQPQHF. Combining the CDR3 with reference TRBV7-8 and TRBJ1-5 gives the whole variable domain GAGVSQSPRYKVAKRGQDVALRCDPISGHVSLFWYQQALGQGPEFLTYFQNEAQLDKSGLPSDRFFAERPEGSVSTLKIQRTQQEDSAVYLCASSHLNQPQHFGDGTRLSIL.

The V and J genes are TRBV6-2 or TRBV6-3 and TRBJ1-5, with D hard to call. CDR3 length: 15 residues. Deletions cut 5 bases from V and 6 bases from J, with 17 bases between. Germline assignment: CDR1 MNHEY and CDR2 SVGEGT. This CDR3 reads CASSRPRVASQPQHF. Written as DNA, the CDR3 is TGTGCCAGCAGTCGTCCGAGGGTGGCAAGTCAGCCCCAGCATTTT.